Each of the 21 T cell receptor beta chains below was sequenced from the same sample in a study of blood T cell repertoires in COVID-19. The data were produced by immunoSEQ multiplex PCR, yet TCRdb's version contains in-frame clones alone and is incomplete. Counted here are roughly 130,000 clones, roughly three quarters occurring once; the ten biggest clones make up about 5%. Sequences were obtained from peripheral blood. All receptors come from a woman in her 70s with COVID-19, enrolled during active disease.

V is TRBV25-1 and J is TRBJ2-3; TRBD1 is a possible D gene (5 bases). Germline loops: CDR1 MGHDK, CDR2 SYGVNS. V dropped 1 base and J dropped 0 bases, with 11 bases sitting between them. CDR3 size: 16 residues. In DNA, the CDR3 is TGTGCCAGCAGTGAATCTGGGGCTTCTAGCACAGATACGCAGTATTTT. Residues: CASSESGASSTDTQYF.

The chain combines TRBV6-2 or TRBV6-3 with TRBJ1-2; D not certain. The germline gives CDR1 MNHEY, CDR2 SVGEGT. The CDR3 extends over 15 amino acids. V lost 6 bases and J lost 0, with 14 bases in between. The CDR3 nucleotides are TGTGCCAGCAGCCTCCACAGCAGAGCTAACTATGGCTACACCTTC. This sequence encodes CASSLHSRANYGYTF.

The chain couples TRBV30 to TRBJ2-2; D gene ambiguous. With 3 bases removed from V and 0 bases from J, the gap between germline ends came to 5 bases. The germline V gene has CDR1 GTSNPN and CDR2 SVGIG (reference sequence). This CDR3 is built from 13 residues. The CDR3 region has the DNA TGTGCCTGGAGACTTACGAACACCGGGGAGCTGTTTTTT. Translating it yields CAWRLTNTGELFF.

This chain connects TRBV4-2 to TRBJ1-4, with a possible D match to TRBD1 (6 bases). The length of the CDR3 is 15 residues. The germline V and J ends were trimmed by 1 base and 4 bases, with 10 bases remaining between them. Germline-derived CDR1 and CDR2 are LGHNA and YNFKEQ. CDR3 loop: CASSQAGALNEKLFF. The CDR3, as DNA: TGTGCCAGCAGCCAAGCAGGGGCCCTTAATGAAAAACTGTTTTTT.

The J gene is TRBJ1-3, the V gene TRBV9; TRBD1 aligns across 8 bases. The V and J ends lost 3 bases and 2 bases, in that order; junction bases with no gene match: 7. The germline gives CDR1 SGDLS, CDR2 YYNGEE. The CDR3 spans 16 residues. This CDR3 reads CASSAHRGGAGNTIYF. The CDR3 region has the DNA TGTGCCAGCAGCGCCCACAGGGGGGGGGCTGGAAACACCATATATTTT.

The chain carries TRBV30 and TRBJ1-2, with D possibly matching TRBD1 (6 bases). Trimming removed 1 base from V and 4 bases from J, with 25 bases in between. The CDR3 is made up of 18 amino acids. Germline V gene sequence: CDR1 GTSNPN, CDR2 SVGIG (reference sequence). The CDR3 reads CAWSGEGKGGVRGYGYTF. The DNA of the CDR3 is TGTGCCTGGAGTGGCGAGGGTAAAGGGGGGGTAAGGGGCTATGGCTACACCTTC.

This clone was seen repeatedly, ten times or more. This sample also contains other DNA sequences that code for the same CDR3. This chain connects TRBV3-1 (or the pseudogene TRBV3-2) to TRBJ2-7; D perhaps matches TRBD1 (5 bases). Trimming cost V 3 bases and J 3 bases, with 9 bases left between them. The CDR3 has 13 amino acids. CDR1 LGHDT and CDR2 YNNKEL come from the germline V gene (reference sequence). The DNA of the CDR3 is TGTGCCAGCAGCCAGGGGCAGGGCTACGAGCAGTACTTC. Protein: CASSQGQGYEQYF.

V usage is TRBV6-5 and J usage is TRBJ1-1; no firm D call. Trimming removed 1 base at V and 1 base at J, with 7 bases between. The CDR3 totals 14 residues. Germline CDR1 and CDR2: MNHEY and SVGAGI. CDR3 nucleotide sequence: TGTGCCAGCAGTTACTGGGAGGGGAACACTGAAGCTTTCTTT. Translation: CASSYWEGNTEAFF.

The table lists this clone with a count of one. The chain employs TRBV6-1 and TRBJ2-7; 9 nucleotides line up with TRBD1. Per the germline V gene, CDR1 is MNHNS and CDR2 is SASEGT. The CDR3 has 14 amino acids. After removal of 6 bases from V and 3 bases from J, the junction contained 6 bases not matched to a gene. The CDR3 region is CASRAGTGSYEQYF. Here the CDR3 DNA reads TGTGCCAGCAGGGCTGGGACAGGGAGCTACGAGCAGTACTTC.

The V call is TRBV3-1 (or the pseudogene TRBV3-2), the J call TRBJ1-1; D may be TRBD1 (5 bases). The V gene's germline CDR1 is LGHDT and CDR2 YNNKEL (reference sequence). The CDR3 sequence is 10 residues long. The V gene lost 10 bases and the J gene lost 3 bases, with 6 bases spanning the gap. CDR3 sequence: CATGDTEAFF. In DNA, the CDR3 is TGTGCCACGGGGGACACTGAAGCTTTCTTT.

This chain joins TRBV7-9 and TRBJ1-1, with a tentative D call TRBD1 (5 bases). The CDR3 is 11 residues long. The V gene's germline CDR1 is SEHNR and CDR2 FQNEAQ (reference sequence). V dropped 6 bases and J dropped 6 bases, with 8 bases sitting between them. The DNA of the CDR3 is TGTGCCAGCAGTGAAGGGGCTGAAGCTTTCTTT. Translation gives CASSEGAEAFF.

As DNA, the CDR3 is TGTGCCAGCAGCTGGGGACAGGGGAGTGTAGCGGACGAGCAGTACTTC. This encodes CASSWGQGSVADEQYF. The rearrangement links TRBV5-6 to TRBJ2-7, with 10 bases aligning to TRBD1. From germline, CDR1 is SGHDT and CDR2 YYEEEE. Trimming at V came to 3 bases and at J to 5 bases, leaving 11 bases not matched to a gene. The CDR3 totals 16 residues.

The genes are TRBV24-1 and TRBJ1-1; 7 positions match TRBD1. J was trimmed by 2 bases and V by 8 bases; bases with no gene match: 7. The CDR3 totals 14 residues. Germline CDR1 KGHDR, CDR2 SFDVKD. CDR3 bases: TGTGCCACCATCGGGGACAGACCTAACACTGAAGCTTTCTTT. It encodes CATIGDRPNTEAFF.

This chain uses TRBV5-1 with TRBJ1-1, with D possibly TRBD1 on 6 matching bases. V was shortened by 0 bases and J by 5 bases, with 14 bases between the two germline ends. There are 15 residues in the CDR3. Germline V gene data show CDR1 as SGHRS and CDR2 as YFSETQ. As DNA, the CDR3 is TGCGCCAGCAGCTTGGATGGCAGGGGTTCGACTGAAGCTTTCTTT. Residues: CASSLDGRGSTEAFF.

This sequence joins TRBV12-3 or TRBV12-4 and TRBJ2-3; D gene ambiguous. This CDR3 has 12 residues. Trimming stripped 8 bases from V and 8 bases from J, with 14 bases between. CDR3 region: CASDQKSGTQYF. The CDR3 DNA reads as TGTGCCAGCGACCAAAAATCGGGTACGCAGTATTTT.

At least ten counts were recorded for this clone. This chain connects TRBV28 to TRBJ1-2; D uncertain. Trimming shortened V by 7 bases and J by 8 bases, and 11 bases separated the two germline ends. The CDR3 has 11 residues. Germline CDR1 is MDHEN and CDR2 is SYDVKM. CDR3: CASNPGWGYTF. CDR3 nucleotides: TGTGCCAGCAATCCTGGCTGGGGCTACACCTTC.

The V and J genes are TRBV30 and TRBJ1-2, with D unresolved. Per germline, CDR1 GTSNPN and CDR2 SVGIG (reference sequence). The CDR3 loop spans 12 amino acids. The germline V and J ends were trimmed by 7 bases and 4 bases, with 13 bases remaining between them. The DNA of the CDR3 is TGTGCCTTCGACCCGACGGGCTATGGCTACACCTTC. Translation: CAFDPTGYGYTF.

The gene calls are TRBV3-1 (or the pseudogene TRBV3-2) and TRBJ2-1, with TRBD2 identical over 9 bases. J lost 7 bases, V lost 2 bases, and 6 bases had no gene match. The CDR3 totals 15 residues. CDR1 and CDR2 from the germline V gene are LGHDT and YNNKEL (reference sequence). This chain's CDR3 is CASSQILAGFNEQFF. The DNA for the CDR3 is TGTGCCAGCAGCCAAATCCTAGCGGGGTTTAATGAGCAGTTCTTC.

This chain connects TRBV6-5 to TRBJ1-2; D is ambiguous. Looked up from germline, CDR1 is MNHEY and CDR2 is SVGAGI. Trimming stripped 6 bases from V and 0 bases from J, with 14 bases between. This CDR3 is built from 15 residues. Here the CDR3 reads CASRLEGGPNYGYTF. The CDR3 DNA sequence: TGTGCCAGCAGACTAGAGGGAGGCCCTAACTATGGCTACACCTTC.

The rearrangement links TRBV6-6 to TRBJ1-4, with TRBD1 matching over 11 bases. Germline CDR1 reads MNHNY; CDR2 reads SVGAGI (reference sequence). The CDR3 extends over 16 amino acids. Germline trimming cut 6 bases from V and 8 bases from J; bases unmatched to any gene: 11. CDR3 residues: CASSNGQGASAEKLFF. CDR3 in DNA: TGTGCCAGCAGCAACGGACAGGGGGCCTCTGCAGAAAAACTGTTTTTT.

This clone was picked up one time. Other DNA sequences in this specimen translate into the identical CDR3. In DNA form, the CDR3 reads TGCGCCAGCAGCTTGGGGACTAGCGGGGGGCAAGAGACCCAGTACTTC. Its translation is CASSLGTSGGQETQYF. The chain has TRBV5-1 and TRBJ2-5, with 14 bases lining up with TRBD2. This CDR3 contains 16 residues. V gave up 0 bases and J gave up 2 bases; unmatched junction bases: 0. Germline V gene lookup returns CDR1 SGHRS and CDR2 YFSETQ.